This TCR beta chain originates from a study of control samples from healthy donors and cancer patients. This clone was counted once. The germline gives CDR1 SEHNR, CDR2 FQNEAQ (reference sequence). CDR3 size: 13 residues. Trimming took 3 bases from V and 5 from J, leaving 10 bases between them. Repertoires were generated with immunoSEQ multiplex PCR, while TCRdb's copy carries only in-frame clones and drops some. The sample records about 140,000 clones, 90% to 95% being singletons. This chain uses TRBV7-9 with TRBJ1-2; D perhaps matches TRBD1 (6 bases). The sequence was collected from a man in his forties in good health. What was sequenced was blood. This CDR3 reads CASSFPGQYGYTF. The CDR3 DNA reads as TGTGCCAGCAGCTTCCCCGGACAGTATGGCTACACCTTC.